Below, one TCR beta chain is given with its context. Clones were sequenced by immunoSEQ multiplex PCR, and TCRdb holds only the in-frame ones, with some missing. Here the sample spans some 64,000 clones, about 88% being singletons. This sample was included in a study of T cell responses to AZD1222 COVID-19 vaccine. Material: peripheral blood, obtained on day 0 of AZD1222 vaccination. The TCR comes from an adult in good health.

CDR3 loop: CASSLETVLYGYTF. In DNA, the CDR3 is TGCGCCAGCAGCTTGGAGACAGTTCTTTATGGCTACACCTTC. This chain links TRBV5-1 with TRBJ1-2; D is perhaps TRBD1 (5 bases). V lost 0 bases and J 5 bases, leaving 11 bases between the germline ends. The CDR3 consists of 14 residues. CDR1 and CDR2 (germline): SGHRS, YFSETQ.